This note documents a single T cell receptor (beta chain) sequence. Its antigen is not known. The sample is drawn from a study of T cell responses to AZD1222 COVID-19 vaccine. Germline V gene sequence: CDR1 LGHNT, CDR2 FRNRAP. The CDR3 runs 13 residues. The ends were cut back, 2 bases at V and 6 bases at J, with 10 bases in the middle. Sequencing used immunoSEQ multiplex PCR; TCRdb keeps in-frame clones, though not all of them. Seen here are some 99,000 clones, around 93% observed once, and the top ten hold roughly 7%. Notes on the study in general: Recipients of AZD1222 seropositive at baseline numbered only 6 or 7. Reportedly, nearly half of unique spike TCRs recognized epitopes outside B.1.351/B.1.1.7 mutations. Clonal diversity may have been underestimated in mostly white British donors. Researchers report vaccine-associated CD4 TCRs spanning spike, with dominance at 160-218 and 743-854.

The sequencing used peripheral blood, collected on day 0 of AZD1222 vaccination. The receptor was derived from an adult in good health. This sequence joins TRBV12-5 and TRBJ1-1, with TRBD1 as a possible D gene (6 bases). Written as DNA, the CDR3 is TGTGCTAGTGGTTTGAAACAGGGCGCTGAAGCTTTCTTT. It encodes CASGLKQGAEAFF.